The entry that follows covers one T cell receptor (beta chain) sequence. Its matching antigen is unknown. This sample is drawn from a study of blood T cells in healthy people across ages. Study-wide points: Those diversity estimates obtained from one million T cells were thought to be underestimates.

Per the germline V gene, CDR1 is MDHEN and CDR2 is SYDVKM. This CDR3 spans 13 amino acids. Between the trimmed V and J ends, which lost 7 bases and 5 bases, there was a span of 13 bases. Combining a sample-barcoded 5' primer with a J-beta primer mix, a second PCR ran for 7 to 11 cycles. TCRdb itself ran the 5' RACE reads through MiXCR, one entry per CDR3 protein. This table has hundreds of thousands of distinct CDR3 sequences, about 21% appearing once. The sequencing sample was made of blood. The receptor was isolated from a man aged 65-85 years in good health. The rearrangement links TRBV28 to TRBJ2-3; D is ambiguous. The CDR3 DNA reads as TGTGCCAGCACCCCCCTTGAGTTAGATACGCAGTATTTT. Protein sequence: CASTPLELDTQYF.